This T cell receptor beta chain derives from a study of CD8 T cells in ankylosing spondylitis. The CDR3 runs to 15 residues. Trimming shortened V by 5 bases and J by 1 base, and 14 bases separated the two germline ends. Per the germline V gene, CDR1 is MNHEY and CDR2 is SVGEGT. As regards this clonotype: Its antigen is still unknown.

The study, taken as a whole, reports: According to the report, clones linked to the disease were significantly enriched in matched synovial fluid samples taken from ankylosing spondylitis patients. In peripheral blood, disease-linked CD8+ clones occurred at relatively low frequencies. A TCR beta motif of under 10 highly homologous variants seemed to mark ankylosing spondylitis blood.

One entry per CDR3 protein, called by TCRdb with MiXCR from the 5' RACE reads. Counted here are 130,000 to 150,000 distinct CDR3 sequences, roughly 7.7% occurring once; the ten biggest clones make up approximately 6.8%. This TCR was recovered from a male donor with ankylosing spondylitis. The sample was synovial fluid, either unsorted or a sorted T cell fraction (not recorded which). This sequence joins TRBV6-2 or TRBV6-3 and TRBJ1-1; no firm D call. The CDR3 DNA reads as TGTGCCAGCAGTGACCCGGCGCATGGGAACACTGAAGCTTTCTTT. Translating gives CASSDPAHGNTEAFF.